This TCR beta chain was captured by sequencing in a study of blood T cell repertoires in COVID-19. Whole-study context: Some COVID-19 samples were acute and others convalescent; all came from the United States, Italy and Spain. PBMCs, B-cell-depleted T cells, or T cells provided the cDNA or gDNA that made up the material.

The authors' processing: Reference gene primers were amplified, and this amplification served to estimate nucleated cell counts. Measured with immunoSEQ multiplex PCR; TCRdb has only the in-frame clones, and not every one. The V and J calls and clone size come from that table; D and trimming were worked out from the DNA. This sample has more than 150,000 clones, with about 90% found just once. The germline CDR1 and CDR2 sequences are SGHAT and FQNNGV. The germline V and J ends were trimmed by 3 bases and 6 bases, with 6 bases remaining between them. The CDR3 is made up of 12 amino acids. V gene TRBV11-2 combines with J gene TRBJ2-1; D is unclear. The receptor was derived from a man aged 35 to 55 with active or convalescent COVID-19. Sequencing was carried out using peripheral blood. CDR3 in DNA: TGTGCCAGCAGCTTCAGTTCCAATGAGCAGTTCTTC. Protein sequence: CASSFSSNEQFF.